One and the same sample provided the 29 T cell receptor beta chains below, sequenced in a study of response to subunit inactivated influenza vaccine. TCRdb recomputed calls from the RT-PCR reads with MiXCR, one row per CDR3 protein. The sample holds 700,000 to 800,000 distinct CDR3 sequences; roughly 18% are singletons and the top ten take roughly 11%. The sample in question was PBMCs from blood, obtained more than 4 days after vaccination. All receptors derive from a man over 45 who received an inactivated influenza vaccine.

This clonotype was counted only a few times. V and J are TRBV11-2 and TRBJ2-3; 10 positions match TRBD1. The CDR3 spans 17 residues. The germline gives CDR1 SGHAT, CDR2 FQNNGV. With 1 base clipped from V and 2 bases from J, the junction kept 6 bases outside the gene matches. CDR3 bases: TGTGCCAGCAGCTTAGTGTTCGGGACAGGGGACACAGATACGCAGTATTTT. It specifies CASSLVFGTGDTDTQYF.

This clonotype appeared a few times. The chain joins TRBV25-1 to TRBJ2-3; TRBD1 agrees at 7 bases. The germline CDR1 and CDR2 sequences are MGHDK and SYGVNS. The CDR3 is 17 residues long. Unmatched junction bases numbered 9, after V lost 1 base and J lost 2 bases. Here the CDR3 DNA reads TGTGCCAGCAGTGAATCAAGTGACAGGGACCTCACAGATACGCAGTATTTT. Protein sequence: CASSESSDRDLTDTQYF.

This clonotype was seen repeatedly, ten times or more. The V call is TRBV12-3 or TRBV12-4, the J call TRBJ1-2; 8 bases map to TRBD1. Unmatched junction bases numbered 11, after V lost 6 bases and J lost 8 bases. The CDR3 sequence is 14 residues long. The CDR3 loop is CASSPGQGSGGYTF. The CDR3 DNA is TGTGCCAGCAGCCCTGGACAGGGATCAGGCGGCTACACCTTC.

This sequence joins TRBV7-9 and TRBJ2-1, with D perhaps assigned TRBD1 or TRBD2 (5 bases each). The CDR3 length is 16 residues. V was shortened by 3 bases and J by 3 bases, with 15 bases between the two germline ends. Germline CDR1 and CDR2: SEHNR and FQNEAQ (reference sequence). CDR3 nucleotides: TGTGCCAGCAGCTTGGGGACGCTTTCGAGCTACAATGAGCAGTTCTTC. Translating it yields CASSLGTLSSYNEQFF.

In DNA, the CDR3 is TGTGCCAGCAGCAGGAATACAGGGTCCCACACCTACGAGCAGTACTTC. This gives the protein CASSRNTGSHTYEQYF. The chain employs TRBV12-3 or TRBV12-4 and TRBJ2-7; TRBD1 might be the D (6 bases). Trimming took 6 bases from V and 2 from J, leaving 20 bases between them. The length of the CDR3 is 16 residues.

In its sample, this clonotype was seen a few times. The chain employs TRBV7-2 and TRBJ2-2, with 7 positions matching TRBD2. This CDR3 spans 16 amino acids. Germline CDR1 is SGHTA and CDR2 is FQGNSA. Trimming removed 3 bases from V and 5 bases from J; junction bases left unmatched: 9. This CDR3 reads CASSFQLAQSTGELFF. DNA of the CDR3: TGTGCCAGCAGCTTTCAACTAGCGCAGAGTACCGGGGAGCTGTTTTTT.

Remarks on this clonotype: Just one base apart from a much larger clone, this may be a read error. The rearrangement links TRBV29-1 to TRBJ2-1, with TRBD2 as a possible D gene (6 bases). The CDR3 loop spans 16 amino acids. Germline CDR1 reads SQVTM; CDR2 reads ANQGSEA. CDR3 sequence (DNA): TGCAGCGTTCTGCTAGCGCGGTTGAGCTCCTACAATGAGCTGTTCTTC. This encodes CSVLLARLSSYNELFF.

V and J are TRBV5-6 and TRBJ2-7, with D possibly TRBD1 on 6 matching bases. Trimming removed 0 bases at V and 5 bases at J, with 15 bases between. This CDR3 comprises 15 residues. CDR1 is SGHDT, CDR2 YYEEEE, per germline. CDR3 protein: CASSLAAGAVDEQYF. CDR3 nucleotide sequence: TGTGCCAGCAGCTTGGCCGCAGGGGCCGTGGACGAGCAGTACTTC.

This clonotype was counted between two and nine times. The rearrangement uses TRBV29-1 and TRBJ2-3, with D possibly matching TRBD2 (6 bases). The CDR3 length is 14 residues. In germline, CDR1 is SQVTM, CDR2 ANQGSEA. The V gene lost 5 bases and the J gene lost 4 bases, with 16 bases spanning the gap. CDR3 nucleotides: TGCAGCGTTAGCGGCGGGAATGGTGCAGATACGCAGTATTTT. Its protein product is CSVSGGNGADTQYF.

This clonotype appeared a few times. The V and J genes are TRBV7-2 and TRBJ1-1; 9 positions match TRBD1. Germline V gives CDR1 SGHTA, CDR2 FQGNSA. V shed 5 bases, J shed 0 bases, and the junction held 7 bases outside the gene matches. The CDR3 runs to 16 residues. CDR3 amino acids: CASSPHRGRMNTEAFF. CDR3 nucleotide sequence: TGTGCCAGCAGCCCCCACAGGGGGCGAATGAACACTGAAGCTTTCTTT.

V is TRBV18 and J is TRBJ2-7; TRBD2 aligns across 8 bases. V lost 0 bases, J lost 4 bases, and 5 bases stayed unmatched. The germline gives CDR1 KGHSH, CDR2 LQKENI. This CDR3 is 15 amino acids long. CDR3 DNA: TGTGCCAGCTCACCACCGGGACTAGTATTTTACGAGCAGTACTTC. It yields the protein CASSPPGLVFYEQYF.

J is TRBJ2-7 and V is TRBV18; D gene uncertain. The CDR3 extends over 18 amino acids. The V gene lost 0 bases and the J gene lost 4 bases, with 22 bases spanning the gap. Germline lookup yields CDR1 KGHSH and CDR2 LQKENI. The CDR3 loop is CASSPPRIPGKRIYEQYF. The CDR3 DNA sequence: TGTGCCAGCTCACCACCGAGGATCCCCGGCAAGCGAATTTACGAGCAGTACTTC.

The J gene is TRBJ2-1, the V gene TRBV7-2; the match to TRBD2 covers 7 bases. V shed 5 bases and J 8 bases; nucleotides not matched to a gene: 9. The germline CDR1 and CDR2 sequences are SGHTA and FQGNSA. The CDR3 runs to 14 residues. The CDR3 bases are TGTGCCAGCAGCCCCAGGACTAGAGGCGATGAGCAGTTCTTC. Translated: CASSPRTRGDEQFF. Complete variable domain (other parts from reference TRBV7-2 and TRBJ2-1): GAGVSQSPSNKVTEKGKDVELRCDPISGHTALYWYRQSLGQGLEFLIYFQGNSAPDKSGLPSDRFSAERTGGSVSTLTIQRTQQEDSAVYLCASSPRTRGDEQFFGPGTRLTVL.

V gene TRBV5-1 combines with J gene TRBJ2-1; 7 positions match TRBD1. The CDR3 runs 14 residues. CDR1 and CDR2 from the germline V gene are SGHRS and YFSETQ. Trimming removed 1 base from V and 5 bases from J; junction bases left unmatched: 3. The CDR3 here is CASSLPGGDNEQFF. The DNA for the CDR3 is TGCGCCAGCAGCTTGCCAGGGGGTGACAATGAGCAGTTCTTC.

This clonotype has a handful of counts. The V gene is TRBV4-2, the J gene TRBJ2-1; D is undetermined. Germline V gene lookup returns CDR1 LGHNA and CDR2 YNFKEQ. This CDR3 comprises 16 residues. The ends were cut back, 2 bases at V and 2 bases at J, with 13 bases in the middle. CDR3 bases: TGTGCCAGCAGCCAATCGGCAGGTTTTCCCTACAATGAGCAGTTCTTC. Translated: CASSQSAGFPYNEQFF.

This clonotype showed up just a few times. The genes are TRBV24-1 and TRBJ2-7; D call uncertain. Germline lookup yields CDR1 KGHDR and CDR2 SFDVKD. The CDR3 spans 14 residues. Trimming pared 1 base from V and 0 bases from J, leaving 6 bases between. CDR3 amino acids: CATSDLPRSYEQYF. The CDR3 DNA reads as TGTGCCACCAGTGATTTACCCCGCTCCTACGAGCAGTACTTC.

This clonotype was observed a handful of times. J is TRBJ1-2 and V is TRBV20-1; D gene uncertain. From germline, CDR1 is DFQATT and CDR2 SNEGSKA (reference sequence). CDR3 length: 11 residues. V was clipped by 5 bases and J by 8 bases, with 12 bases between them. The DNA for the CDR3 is TGCAGTGCTCTGGTGGAGGGAGGCTACACCTTC. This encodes CSALVEGGYTF.

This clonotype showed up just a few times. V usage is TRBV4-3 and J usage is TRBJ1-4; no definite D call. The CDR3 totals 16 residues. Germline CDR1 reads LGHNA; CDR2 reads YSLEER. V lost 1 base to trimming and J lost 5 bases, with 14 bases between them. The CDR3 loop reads CASSQGVRDLNEKLFF. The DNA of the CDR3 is TGCGCCAGCAGCCAAGGCGTCCGGGATCTAAATGAAAAACTGTTTTTT.

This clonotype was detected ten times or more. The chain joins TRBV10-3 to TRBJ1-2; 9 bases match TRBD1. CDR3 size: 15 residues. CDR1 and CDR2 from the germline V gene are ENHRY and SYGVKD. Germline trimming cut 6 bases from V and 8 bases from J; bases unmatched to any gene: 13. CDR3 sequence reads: CAISAGRQGDVGYTF. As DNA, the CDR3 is TGTGCCATCAGCGCCGGGAGACAGGGGGACGTCGGCTACACCTTC.

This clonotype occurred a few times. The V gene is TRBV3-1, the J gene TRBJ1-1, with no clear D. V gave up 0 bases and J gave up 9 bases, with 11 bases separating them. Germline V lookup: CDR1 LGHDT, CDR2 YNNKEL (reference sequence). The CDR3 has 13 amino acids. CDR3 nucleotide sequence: TGTGCCAGCAGCCAAGATTGGAGCAGCAAAGCTTTCTTT. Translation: CASSQDWSSKAFF.

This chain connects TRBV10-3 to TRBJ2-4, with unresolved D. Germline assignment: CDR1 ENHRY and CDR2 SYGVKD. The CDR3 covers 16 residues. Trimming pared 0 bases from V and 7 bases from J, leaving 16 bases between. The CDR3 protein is CAISESRSGTENIQYF. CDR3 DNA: TGTGCCATCAGTGAGTCGCGTTCCGGTACTGAGAACATTCAGTACTTC.

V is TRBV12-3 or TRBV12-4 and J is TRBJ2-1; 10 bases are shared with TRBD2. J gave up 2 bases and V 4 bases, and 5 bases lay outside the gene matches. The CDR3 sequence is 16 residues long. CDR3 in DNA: TGTGCCAGCAGTTCTTTCAGCGGGAGGGCCTACAATGAGCAGTTCTTC. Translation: CASSSFSGRAYNEQFF.

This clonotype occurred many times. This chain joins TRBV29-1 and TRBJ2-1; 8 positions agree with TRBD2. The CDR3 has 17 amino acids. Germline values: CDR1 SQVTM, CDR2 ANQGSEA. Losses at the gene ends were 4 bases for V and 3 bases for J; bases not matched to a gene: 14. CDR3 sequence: CSVGGGAGAIIYNEQFF. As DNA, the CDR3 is TGCAGCGTTGGGGGTGGAGCGGGAGCTATCATCTACAATGAGCAGTTCTTC.

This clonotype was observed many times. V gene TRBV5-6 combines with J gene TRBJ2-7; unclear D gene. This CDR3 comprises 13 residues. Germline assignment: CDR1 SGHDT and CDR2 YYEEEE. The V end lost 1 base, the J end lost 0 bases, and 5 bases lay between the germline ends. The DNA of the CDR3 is TGTGCCAGCAGCTTGCGGAACTCCTACGAGCAGTACTTC. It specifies CASSLRNSYEQYF.

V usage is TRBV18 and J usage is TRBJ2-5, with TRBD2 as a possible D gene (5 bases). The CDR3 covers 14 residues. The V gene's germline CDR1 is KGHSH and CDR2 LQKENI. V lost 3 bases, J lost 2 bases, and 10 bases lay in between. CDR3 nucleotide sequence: TGTGCCAGCTCACCCCAACTAGGACAAGAGACCCAGTACTTC. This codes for CASSPQLGQETQYF.

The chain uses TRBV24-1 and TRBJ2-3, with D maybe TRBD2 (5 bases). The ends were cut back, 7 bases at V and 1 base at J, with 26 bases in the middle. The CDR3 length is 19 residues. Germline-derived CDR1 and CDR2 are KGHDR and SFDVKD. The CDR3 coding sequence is TGTGCCACCAGGCCGCCCCTCTCGGAATCGGAGGTATGCACAGATACGCAGTATTTT. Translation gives CATRPPLSESEVCTDTQYF.

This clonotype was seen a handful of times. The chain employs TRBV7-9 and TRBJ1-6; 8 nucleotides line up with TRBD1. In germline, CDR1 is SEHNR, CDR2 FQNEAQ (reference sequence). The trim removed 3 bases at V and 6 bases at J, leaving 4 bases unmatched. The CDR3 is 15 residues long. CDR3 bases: TGTGCCAGCAGCTTTATAGACAGGGGTAATTCACCCCTCCACTTT. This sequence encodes CASSFIDRGNSPLHF.

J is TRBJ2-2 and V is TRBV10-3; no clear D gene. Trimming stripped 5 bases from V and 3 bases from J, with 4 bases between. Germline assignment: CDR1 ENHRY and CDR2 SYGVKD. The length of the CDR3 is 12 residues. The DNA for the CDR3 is TGTGCCATCAGTACTTACACCGGGGAGCTGTTTTTT. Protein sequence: CAISTYTGELFF.

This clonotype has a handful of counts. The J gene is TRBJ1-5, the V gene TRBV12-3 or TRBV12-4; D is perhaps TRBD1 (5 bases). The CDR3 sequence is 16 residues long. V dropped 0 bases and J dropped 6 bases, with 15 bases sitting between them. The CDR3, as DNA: TGTGCCAGCAGTTTAGCGCTCGGGGGGGGAGGTCAGCCCCAGCATTTT. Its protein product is CASSLALGGGGQPQHF.